The 6 T cell receptor beta chains below were found in one sample sequenced in a study of blood T cell repertoires in COVID-19. TCRdb keeps only in-frame clones here, not all; method: immunoSEQ multiplex PCR. Seen here are 250,000 to 300,000 clones, about 87% observed once, and the top ten hold 9.5% to 13%. The sample taken for sequencing was peripheral blood. The source of these receptors is a woman aged 70-85 years with COVID-19, enrolled during active disease.

The chain employs TRBV9 and TRBJ1-2, with D unresolved. Germline CDR1 SGDLS, CDR2 YYNGEE. V gave up 4 bases and J gave up 1 base, with 14 bases separating them. This CDR3 has 15 amino acids. The CDR3 region has the DNA TGTGCCAGCAGCCCGGCGGGGTCCCTTAACTATGGCTACACCTTC. Translated, it gives CASSPAGSLNYGYTF.

The chain has TRBV4-1 and TRBJ2-2, with 16 bases that match TRBD2. CDR1 and CDR2 from the germline V gene are MGHRA and YSYEKL. Losses at the gene ends were 1 base for V and 1 base for J; bases not matched to a gene: 3. This CDR3 is 19 amino acids long. CDR3 residues: CASSQVGLAGGKNTGELFF. CDR3 nucleotides: TGCGCCAGCAGCCAAGTGGGACTAGCGGGAGGGAAGAACACCGGGGAGCTGTTTTTT.

The chain links TRBV2 to TRBJ1-2; D unclear. Trimming pared 0 bases from V and 2 bases from J, leaving 10 bases between. This CDR3 has 15 amino acids. From germline, CDR1 is SNHLY and CDR2 FYNNEI. The CDR3 spells CASSEASQINYGYTF. As DNA, the CDR3 is TGTGCCAGCAGTGAAGCTTCACAGATCAACTATGGCTACACCTTC.

V usage is TRBV11-3 and J usage is TRBJ1-4, with 8 positions matching TRBD1. The V segment lost 2 bases and the J segment 4 bases; nucleotides outside the gene matches: 3. The CDR3 sequence is 15 residues long. Per germline, CDR1 SGHNT and CDR2 YENEEA. The DNA of the CDR3 is TGTGCCAGCAGCTTACAGACAGGGGTTAATGAAAAACTGTTTTTT. Residues: CASSLQTGVNEKLFF.

The rearrangement uses TRBV9 and TRBJ1-2; 7 nucleotides agree with TRBD1. CDR3 size: 13 residues. In germline, CDR1 is SGDLS, CDR2 YYNGEE. V lost 3 bases, J lost 1 base, and 0 bases stayed unmatched. Here the CDR3 DNA reads TGTGCCAGCAGCGGGGACAGTAACTATGGCTACACCTTC. This gives the protein CASSGDSNYGYTF. Combining the CDR3 with reference TRBV9 and TRBJ1-2 gives the whole variable domain DSGVTQTPKHLITATGQRVTLRCSPRSGDLSVYWYQQSLDQGLQFLIQYYNGEERAKGNILERFSAQQFPDLHSELNLSSLELGDSALYFCASSGDSNYGYTFGSGTRLTVV.

The CDR3 loop reads CAWMPRGSGTGELFF. DNA for the CDR3: TGTGCCTGGATGCCTCGAGGGAGTGGGACCGGGGAGCTGTTTTTT. J is TRBJ2-2 and V is TRBV30, with D possibly matching TRBD2 (5 bases). This CDR3 spans 15 amino acids. Germline V gives CDR1 GTSNPN, CDR2 SVGIG (reference sequence). V was trimmed by 4 bases and J by 5 bases, leaving 17 bases between them.